The TCR beta chain under discussion was sequenced for a study of CD8+ T cells in alopecia areata. Study-wide background: The study gave treated patients oral tofacitinib at 5 to 10 mg twice daily. Study-wide results and limits: Scalp clonality dropped significantly under tofacitinib, as did expanded CD8+ top-100 clones.

This clone was observed a few times. What it binds is unknown. Germline loops: CDR1 MNHNS, CDR2 SASEGT. Trimming pared 3 bases from V and 6 bases from J, leaving 9 bases between. This CDR3 is built from 13 residues. Stated treatment: oral pan-JAK inhibitor, 5-10 mg twice daily. Peripheral blood and lesional scalp punch biopsies were taken from alopecia areata patients. Following RNA extraction, reverse transcription yielded cDNA that acted as the sequencing template. Repertoires were generated with immunoSEQ multiplex PCR, while TCRdb's copy carries only in-frame clones and drops some. The sample includes under 200,000 clones, around 71% of them seen just once.

The rearrangement links TRBV6-1 to TRBJ1-5, with a tentative D call TRBD1 (6 bases). Specimen: CD4+ T cells sorted from blood, collected at week 4, from a patient treated with tofacitinib. The clonotype comes from a human donor with alopecia areata. The CDR3 region is CASSEGGGQPQHF. The CDR3 bases are TGTGCCAGCAGTGAGGGGGGCGGTCAGCCCCAGCATTTT.